The rows below give T cell receptor beta chains drawn from one sample of a study of blood T cell repertoires in COVID-19. Clones were read by immunoSEQ multiplex PCR, and TCRdb kept only the in-frame ones, dropping some. The sample records fewer than 150,000 clones, around 84% being singletons. Input material: peripheral blood. The receptor source for this set is a woman in her thirties or forties with acute or convalescent COVID-19. The CDR3 runs from the conserved cysteine through the conserved F or W. Each record gives: D gene, V gene, J gene, clone size, CDR3 DNA, CDR3 protein. D genes are given only for firm matches. Size tells how often a clone was seen (once, few, many) or the class of an expanded clone, and some rows leave it out.

d_call: -
v_call: TRBV15
j_call: TRBJ2-7
clone_size: -
cdr3_nt: TGTGCCACCAGCAGAGTAGCCGGACGTGGGGCGAAAGAGCAGTACTTC
cdr3_aa: CATSRVAGRGAKEQYF

d_call: -
v_call: TRBV5-1
j_call: TRBJ1-2
clone_size: -
cdr3_nt: TGCGCCAGCAGCGAGACACTCCAGACAAGGGGCTACACCTTC
cdr3_aa: CASSETLQTRGYTF

d_call: TRBD2
v_call: TRBV12-5
j_call: TRBJ2-3
clone_size: -
cdr3_nt: TGTGCTAGTGGTTTGTGGCGGGGGGGCCAAATTAGCACAGATACGCAGTATTTT
cdr3_aa: CASGLWRGGQISTDTQYF

d_call: -
v_call: TRBV29-1
j_call: TRBJ2-1
clone_size: -
cdr3_nt: TGCAGCGTTGACTTCTCCCTCTTC
cdr3_aa: CSVDFSLF

d_call: -
v_call: TRBV6-5
j_call: TRBJ1-5
clone_size: -
cdr3_nt: TGTGCCAGCAGTTACTCGGCAGGTCTCAATCAGCCCCAGCATTTT
cdr3_aa: CASSYSAGLNQPQHF

d_call: -
v_call: TRBV27
j_call: TRBJ1-4
clone_size: -
cdr3_nt: TGTGCCAGCAGTTTCTCCAGGGGAACTAATGAAAAACTGTTTTTT
cdr3_aa: CASSFSRGTNEKLFF

d_call: -
v_call: TRBV10-2
j_call: TRBJ2-7
clone_size: -
cdr3_nt: TGCGCCAGCAGTGATATTGAGAACTACCCCTACGAGCAGTACTTC
cdr3_aa: CASSDIENYPYEQYF

d_call: TRBD1
v_call: TRBV18
j_call: TRBJ2-7
clone_size: -
cdr3_nt: TGTGCCAGCTCACCACAACAGGGGCCGTACGAGCAGTACTTC
cdr3_aa: CASSPQQGPYEQYF

d_call: TRBD1
v_call: TRBV30
j_call: TRBJ2-7
clone_size: -
cdr3_nt: TGTGCCGGGGGAGGACAGGGATTCTCCGAGCAGTACTTC
cdr3_aa: CAGGGQGFSEQYF

d_call: TRBD1
v_call: TRBV5-4
j_call: TRBJ2-5
clone_size: -
cdr3_nt: TGTGCCAGCAGCTGGACAGGGTACCAAGAGACCCAGTACTTC
cdr3_aa: CASSWTGYQETQYF

d_call: -
v_call: TRBV6-5
j_call: TRBJ1-6
clone_size: -
cdr3_nt: TGTGCCAGCAGACTGGACAACTCTAATTCACCCCTCCACTTT
cdr3_aa: CASRLDNSNSPLHF

d_call: TRBD2
v_call: TRBV2
j_call: TRBJ2-1
clone_size: few
cdr3_nt: TGTGCCAGCAGTGAAGCGGCGGGGGGCTACAATGAGCAGTTCTTC
cdr3_aa: CASSEAAGGYNEQFF

d_call: -
v_call: TRBV21-1
j_call: TRBJ1-5
clone_size: -
cdr3_nt: TGTGCCAGCAGCAAAGCTGGGACAGGCCCGTCCTTGGAGGGGCCCCAGCATTTT
cdr3_aa: CASSKAGTGPSLEGPQHF

d_call: TRBD1
v_call: TRBV18
j_call: TRBJ2-4
clone_size: -
cdr3_nt: TGTGCCAGCTCACCCACAGGGGGGAAAAACATTCAGTACTTC
cdr3_aa: CASSPTGGKNIQYF

d_call: -
v_call: TRBV28
j_call: TRBJ1-2
clone_size: -
cdr3_nt: TGTGCCAGCGGGGGGGTGGTGTTCCATGGCTACACCTTC
cdr3_aa: CASGGVVFHGYTF

d_call: TRBD2
v_call: TRBV13
j_call: TRBJ2-7
clone_size: -
cdr3_nt: TGTGCCAGCAGCTTAGGTGGGACTAGCGGCTACGAGCAGTACTTC
cdr3_aa: CASSLGGTSGYEQYF

d_call: TRBD1
v_call: TRBV6-5
j_call: TRBJ1-2
clone_size: -
cdr3_nt: TGTGCCAGCAGAAACGGACAGGGGGTATGGGGCTACACCTTC
cdr3_aa: CASRNGQGVWGYTF

d_call: TRBD1
v_call: TRBV14
j_call: TRBJ1-4
clone_size: -
cdr3_nt: TGTGCCAGCAGCCAATGGGACAGGGGAAATGAAAAACTGTTTTTT
cdr3_aa: CASSQWDRGNEKLFF

d_call: -
v_call: TRBV24-1
j_call: TRBJ2-1
clone_size: -
cdr3_nt: TGTGCCACCAGTGATCCTACTAGAATTAATGAGCAGTTCTTC
cdr3_aa: CATSDPTRINEQFF

d_call: -
v_call: TRBV14
j_call: TRBJ1-1
clone_size: -
cdr3_nt: TGTGCCAGCAGCCAAGGTCTCGGCCCGGGCTCCGGAGGGACTGAAGCTTTCTTT
cdr3_aa: CASSQGLGPGSGGTEAFF

d_call: -
v_call: TRBV7-2
j_call: TRBJ1-2
clone_size: -
cdr3_nt: TGTGCCAGCAGCTTAGGTCCAGGCTATGGCTACACCTTC
cdr3_aa: CASSLGPGYGYTF

d_call: -
v_call: TRBV7-9
j_call: TRBJ1-2
clone_size: -
cdr3_nt: TGTGCCAGCACGAGGGGGTCCCTCCATGGCTACACCTTC
cdr3_aa: CASTRGSLHGYTF

d_call: -
v_call: TRBV18
j_call: TRBJ1-1
clone_size: -
cdr3_nt: TGTGCCAGCTCCCTTATGAACACTGAAGCTTTCTTT
cdr3_aa: CASSLMNTEAFF

d_call: -
v_call: TRBV21-1
j_call: TRBJ2-6
clone_size: -
cdr3_nt: TGTGCCAGGGGGAGAACCCCTGGGGCCAACGTCCTGACTTTC
cdr3_aa: CARGRTPGANVLTF

d_call: TRBD2
v_call: TRBV11-3
j_call: TRBJ2-7
clone_size: -
cdr3_nt: TGTGCCAGCAGCTTAGGGACTAGCGGGTCCTACGAGCAGTACTTC
cdr3_aa: CASSLGTSGSYEQYF

d_call: -
v_call: TRBV7-9
j_call: TRBJ2-7
clone_size: -
cdr3_nt: TGTGCCAGCAGCCGAAATGAGGTACAGCAGTACTTC
cdr3_aa: CASSRNEVQQYF

d_call: -
v_call: TRBV7-8
j_call: TRBJ1-2
clone_size: -
cdr3_nt: TGTGCCAGCAGCTTAGCCTTCACAGGGATTGGCTACACCTTC
cdr3_aa: CASSLAFTGIGYTF

d_call: -
v_call: TRBV20-1
j_call: TRBJ2-2
clone_size: many
cdr3_nt: TGCAGTGCAAGTGCAGGGGTAACCGGGGAGCTGTTTTTT
cdr3_aa: CSASAGVTGELFF

d_call: -
v_call: TRBV15
j_call: TRBJ2-7
clone_size: -
cdr3_nt: TGTGCCACCAGTTGGACATTGTTCTACGAGCAGTACTTC
cdr3_aa: CATSWTLFYEQYF

d_call: -
v_call: TRBV6-6
j_call: TRBJ1-3
clone_size: -
cdr3_nt: TGTGCCAGCAGTTACTCGACAGACTCTGGAAACACCATATATTTT
cdr3_aa: CASSYSTDSGNTIYF

d_call: -
v_call: TRBV5-4
j_call: TRBJ2-2
clone_size: -
cdr3_nt: TGTGCCAGCAGCGCCGCTTCGGGGACCGGGGAGCTGTTTTTT
cdr3_aa: CASSAASGTGELFF

d_call: -
v_call: TRBV9
j_call: TRBJ2-6
clone_size: -
cdr3_nt: TGTGCCAGCAGCGGGAACAGGGTACCCGGGGCCAACGTCCTGACTTTC
cdr3_aa: CASSGNRVPGANVLTF

d_call: -
v_call: TRBV5-1
j_call: TRBJ1-2
clone_size: -
cdr3_nt: TGCGCCAGCAGACTCGGACAGTACACTTCTAACTATGGCTACACCTTC
cdr3_aa: CASRLGQYTSNYGYTF

d_call: -
v_call: TRBV18
j_call: TRBJ2-4
clone_size: -
cdr3_nt: TGTGCCAGCTCAGGCCAGGGCACTACAAACATTCAGTACTTC
cdr3_aa: CASSGQGTTNIQYF

d_call: -
v_call: TRBV7-9
j_call: TRBJ2-7
clone_size: -
cdr3_nt: TGTGCCAGCAGTTACCCGAAGGCGGGGAGCGCCTACGAGCAGTACTTC
cdr3_aa: CASSYPKAGSAYEQYF

d_call: TRBD1
v_call: TRBV3-1/TRBV3-2
j_call: TRBJ1-6
clone_size: once
cdr3_nt: TGTGCCAGCACCCAGGGACAGGGAAATTCACCCCTCCACTTT
cdr3_aa: CASTQGQGNSPLHF

d_call: TRBD1
v_call: TRBV19
j_call: TRBJ2-7
clone_size: -
cdr3_nt: TGTGCCAGTAGTAGTCGGACAGGGCCCTACGAGCAGTACTTC
cdr3_aa: CASSSRTGPYEQYF

d_call: -
v_call: TRBV19
j_call: TRBJ2-6
clone_size: -
cdr3_nt: TGTGCCAGTAGTATAGGAGGGACATCTGGGGCCAACGTCCTGACTTTC
cdr3_aa: CASSIGGTSGANVLTF

d_call: -
v_call: TRBV5-1
j_call: TRBJ1-5
clone_size: -
cdr3_nt: TGCGCCAGCAGCTCTAAACCGGGGGGTCAGCCCCAGCATTTT
cdr3_aa: CASSSKPGGQPQHF

d_call: -
v_call: TRBV18
j_call: TRBJ2-5
clone_size: -
cdr3_nt: TGTGCCAGCTCACCACGACAGGTCGAAGAGACCCAGTACTTC
cdr3_aa: CASSPRQVEETQYF

d_call: TRBD1
v_call: TRBV10-1
j_call: TRBJ2-1
clone_size: -
cdr3_nt: TGCGCCAGCAGTGAAGACAGGGGGATCGGTGAGCAGTTCTTC
cdr3_aa: CASSEDRGIGEQFF

d_call: -
v_call: TRBV7-9
j_call: TRBJ2-3
clone_size: few
cdr3_nt: TGTGCCAGCAGCTTAGGCGGGGGCGGTGCAGATACGCAGTATTTT
cdr3_aa: CASSLGGGGADTQYF

d_call: -
v_call: TRBV5-1
j_call: TRBJ1-5
clone_size: -
cdr3_nt: TGCGCCAGCAGCTTAGGTTTCGGGGATCAGCCCCAGCATTTT
cdr3_aa: CASSLGFGDQPQHF

d_call: -
v_call: TRBV4-1
j_call: TRBJ1-1
clone_size: -
cdr3_nt: TGCGCCAGCAGCCAGCAGGGTTTCACTGAAGCTTTCTTT
cdr3_aa: CASSQQGFTEAFF

d_call: TRBD2
v_call: TRBV7-3
j_call: TRBJ2-2
clone_size: -
cdr3_nt: TGTGCCAGCAGCCCCAGGGAGGGACCGAACACCGGGGAGCTGTTTTTT
cdr3_aa: CASSPREGPNTGELFF

d_call: TRBD2
v_call: TRBV2
j_call: TRBJ2-5
clone_size: -
cdr3_nt: TGTGCCAGCAGTGAGGGGACTAGCAGAGAGACCCAGTACTTC
cdr3_aa: CASSEGTSRETQYF

d_call: TRBD1
v_call: TRBV5-6
j_call: TRBJ1-2
clone_size: -
cdr3_nt: TGTGCCAGCAGCTTAGGGACAGGGCAAAATGGCTACACCTTC
cdr3_aa: CASSLGTGQNGYTF

d_call: -
v_call: TRBV9
j_call: TRBJ1-2
clone_size: -
cdr3_nt: TGTGCCAGCAGCGTAGGACTCGGAATACAGGGACCTCGATGGTATGGCTACACCTTC
cdr3_aa: CASSVGLGIQGPRWYGYTF

d_call: -
v_call: TRBV5-1
j_call: TRBJ1-2
clone_size: -
cdr3_nt: TGCGCCAGCAGCTTGTTGGGGCAGTCTAACTATGGCTACACCTTC
cdr3_aa: CASSLLGQSNYGYTF

d_call: -
v_call: TRBV6-5
j_call: TRBJ2-7
clone_size: -
cdr3_nt: TGTGCCATCCGGGACACTAACTCCTACGAGCAGTACTTC
cdr3_aa: CAIRDTNSYEQYF

d_call: TRBD1
v_call: TRBV6-4
j_call: TRBJ1-1
clone_size: once
cdr3_nt: TGTGCCAGCAGACTACAGGGGACGAACACTGAAGCTTTCTTT
cdr3_aa: CASRLQGTNTEAFF